A selection of T cell receptor beta chains follows, all from one sample in a study of blood T cell repertoires in COVID-19. Profiled with immunoSEQ multiplex PCR; TCRdb holds only in-frame clones, not every one. This sample has about 340,000 clones, with 86% found just once. Sequencing was carried out using peripheral blood. These receptors were obtained from a woman aged 55 to 70 with COVID-19, enrolled during active disease. CDR3s include the opening cysteine and the closing phenylalanine or tryptophan. A D gene is named only where the DNA matches it firmly. Size is omitted from some rows. Given values are once, few, many or a class for expanded clones.

. | . | TRBJ1-1 | 13 | TRBV18 | TGTGCCAGCTCACGAGGGTTAGGCACTGAAGCTTTCTTT | CASSRGLGTEAFF
TRBD2 | . | TRBJ2-2 | 17 | TRBV4-3 | TGCGCCAGCAGCCAAGAGCCGGGACTAGCGAACACCGGGGAGCTGTTTTTT | CASSQEPGLANTGELFF
. | few | TRBJ1-5 | 15 | TRBV7-2 | TGTGCCAGCAGCTCACGCCCAGGGGATCAACAGCCCCAGCATTTT | CASSSRPGDQQPQHF
TRBD2 | . | TRBJ2-7 | 15 | TRBV15 | TGTGCCACCAGCATACTAGCGGGGGGGTCCTCGGAGCAGTACTTC | CATSILAGGSSEQYF
TRBD2 | . | TRBJ2-5 | 15 | TRBV27 | TGTGCCAGCAGCTCCGGGACTACCGTACCGCAGACCCAGTACTTC | CASSSGTTVPQTQYF
TRBD2 | once | TRBJ2-5 | 14 | TRBV5-8 | TGTGCCAGCAGCTCGGGACTAGCGGGAGAGACCCAGTACTTC | CASSSGLAGETQYF
TRBD2 | . | TRBJ2-1 | 15 | TRBV27 | TGTGCCAGCAGAATAAGCGGGGGGGACTACAATGAGCAGTTCTTC | CASRISGGDYNEQFF
. | few | TRBJ1-6 | 15 | TRBV18 | TGTGCCAGCTCACCAGGGGGCTTTGACAATTCACCCCTCCACTTT | CASSPGGFDNSPLHF
. | . | TRBJ2-2 | 16 | TRBV14 | TGTGCCAGCAGCCAAGATTACGGCGGGGCAACCGGGGAGCTGTTTTTT | CASSQDYGGATGELFF
. | . | TRBJ2-4 | 14 | TRBV19 | TGTGCCAGTAGGGCGGGGGCAGGCAAAAACATTCAGTACTTC | CASRAGAGKNIQYF
. | . | TRBJ1-2 | 13 | TRBV12-3/TRBV12-4 | TGTGCCAGCAGCCCAGCGGTTTTCGGTGGCTACACCTTC | CASSPAVFGGYTF
. | . | TRBJ2-1 | 12 | TRBV11-3 | TGTGCCAGCAGGGGTGGACAAGCGGGGCAGTTCTTC | CASRGGQAGQFF
. | . | TRBJ2-1 | 17 | TRBV9 | TGTGCCAGCAGCGTAGCGCCGGGGGGCCGGTCCTACAATGAGCAGTTCTTC | CASSVAPGGRSYNEQFF
. | . | TRBJ1-2 | 17 | TRBV18 | TGTGCCAGCTCACCGCTCGAGGGACACGGCCGATTCGGGGGCTACACCTTC | CASSPLEGHGRFGGYTF
. | . | TRBJ2-1 | 17 | TRBV25-1 | TGTGCCAGCAGTGAATACACGGGGAACCGAGGCCGCAATGAGCAGTTCTTC | CASSEYTGNRGRNEQFF
. | . | TRBJ1-4 | 14 | TRBV4-2 | TGTGCCAGCAGCCAAGATCAGGGTCAGGAAAAACTGTTTTTT | CASSQDQGQEKLFF
. | . | TRBJ1-2 | 15 | TRBV5-4 | TGTGCCAGCAGCTCAACATGGGGCTCGGGCTATGGCTACACCTTC | CASSSTWGSGYGYTF
. | . | TRBJ1-2 | 16 | TRBV5-4 | TGTGCCAGCAGCTTGGAAGTAGGGGCAGGCCCCTATGGCTACACCTTC | CASSLEVGAGPYGYTF
TRBD1 | . | TRBJ1-4 | 13 | TRBV3-1/TRBV3-2 | TGTGCCAGCAGCCAAATGACAGGGGAGAAACTGTTTTTT | CASSQMTGEKLFF
TRBD2 | . | TRBJ2-3 | 19 | TRBV6-1 | TGTGCCAGCAGTGAAATCTTAAGGTTGGCGGGGGGGAACACAGATACGCAGTATTTT | CASSEILRLAGGNTDTQYF
TRBD2 | . | TRBJ2-1 | 15 | TRBV5-3 | TGTGCCAGAAGGGAGCGGGGGAGCTCCTACAATGAGCAGTTCTTC | CARRERGSSYNEQFF
. | . | TRBJ1-5 | 13 | TRBV29-1 | TGCAGCGTTGGTCTTCAGGATGGTCAGCCCCAGCATTTT | CSVGLQDGQPQHF
TRBD1 | . | TRBJ2-7 | 16 | TRBV6-2/TRBV6-3 | TGTGCCAGCAGTTACTTCGGAGACAGGGGGGACAACGAGCAGTACTTC | CASSYFGDRGDNEQYF
. | . | TRBJ1-1 | 16 | TRBV19 | TGTGCCAGTAGCCCCATCTTGGGGGCAGGGAACACTGAAGCTTTCTTT | CASSPILGAGNTEAFF
. | many | TRBJ2-7 | 15 | TRBV16 | TGTGCCAGCAGCCAATCCCCTGCCAGCTCCTACGAGCAGTACTTC | CASSQSPASSYEQYF
. | . | TRBJ1-3 | 15 | TRBV25-1 | TGTGCCAGCAGTGTCACAGGGAGCTCTGGAAACACCATATATTTT | CASSVTGSSGNTIYF
. | once | TRBJ1-1 | 15 | TRBV7-2 | TGTGCCAGCAATTACCAGAGGGGGATGGCCACTGAAGCTTTCTTT | CASNYQRGMATEAFF
TRBD1 | . | TRBJ1-4 | 16 | TRBV5-1 | TGCGCCAGCAGCACATCAGGACAGGGCAGTCAAGAAAAACTGTTTTTT | CASSTSGQGSQEKLFF
. | . | TRBJ1-1 | 14 | TRBV7-3 | TGTGCCAGCAGCTTAGGGGACGGCCAGGGGGAAGCTTTCTTT | CASSLGDGQGEAFF
TRBD1 | . | TRBJ1-2 | 12 | TRBV30 | TGTGCCTGGAGTGTCAACAGGGGAGGCTACACCTTC | CAWSVNRGGYTF
TRBD1 | . | TRBJ1-2 | 13 | TRBV19 | TGTGCCAGTAGTGACAGGGGTAACTATGGCTACACCTTC | CASSDRGNYGYTF
TRBD2 | . | TRBJ2-1 | 15 | TRBV18 | TGTGCCAGCTCACCCGGGACTAGCGGGTACAATGAGCAGTTCTTC | CASSPGTSGYNEQFF
. | many | TRBJ2-1 | 15 | TRBV5-1 | TGCGCCAGCAGCTTGGTGGTCACAGGCAACAATGAGCAGTTCTTC | CASSLVVTGNNEQFF
. | . | TRBJ1-2 | 13 | TRBV27 | TGTGCCAGCAGTTCTGACAGGCAGAGGGGCTACACCTTC | CASSSDRQRGYTF
. | once | TRBJ2-2 | 12 | TRBV28 | TGTGCCAGCAGTAGAGTAACCGGGGAGCTGTTTTTT | CASSRVTGELFF
. | once | TRBJ2-1 | 15 | TRBV27 | TGTGCCAGCAGTTTAGTATCGAGCTCCTACAATGAGCAGTTCTTC | CASSLVSSSYNEQFF
TRBD1 | . | TRBJ2-7 | 15 | TRBV2 | TGTGCCAGCAGTGAAGGGACAGGGGTGATCTACGAGCAGTACTTC | CASSEGTGVIYEQYF